This is a list of T cell receptor beta chains from one sample in a study of blood T cells in healthy people across ages. TCRdb re-called the 5' RACE reads with MiXCR, one entry per CDR3 protein. The repertoire holds fewer than 1.5 million distinct CDR3 sequences, with approximately 38% as singletons. Material: blood. These receptors originate from a woman under 30 in good health. CDR3s include the opening cysteine and the closing phenylalanine or tryptophan. D genes are given only for firm matches. The listing skips clone size in some rows; elsewhere it reads once, few, many or a size class.

clone size,V gene,D gene,J gene,CDR3 protein,CDR3 DNA
.,TRBV9,TRBD1,TRBJ2-7,CASSVVLGQGSYNEQYF,TGTGCCAGCAGCGTAGTCCTAGGACAGGGGTCCTACAATGAGCAGTACTTC
.,TRBV14,.,TRBJ2-1,CASSPGTAQSSYNEQFF,TGTGCCAGCAGCCCGGGGACCGCTCAAAGCTCCTACAATGAGCAGTTCTTC
.,TRBV7-2,.,TRBJ1-1,CASSLVRGANTEAFF,TGTGCCAGCAGCTTAGTTCGGGGGGCGAACACTGAAGCTTTCTTT
.,TRBV13,.,TRBJ2-1,CASSLVGGGLYDEQFF,TGTGCCAGCAGCTTAGTTGGGGGGGGGCTTTATGATGAGCAGTTCTTC
.,TRBV10-3,TRBD2,TRBJ2-1,CAIRDSGGGNEQFF,TGTGCCATCCGGGACAGCGGGGGGGGGAATGAGCAGTTCTTC
.,TRBV7-2,.,TRBJ1-2,CASRPNRGGYGYTF,TGTGCCAGCCGACCGAATCGGGGTGGCTATGGCTACACCTTC
.,TRBV25-1,.,TRBJ1-3,CASSGLGTGNTIYF,TGTGCCAGCAGTGGGTTGGGGACTGGAAACACCATATATTTT
.,TRBV18,.,TRBJ2-1,CASSPNKGHNEQFF,TGTGCCAGCTCACCTAACAAGGGGCACAATGAGCAGTTCTTC
.,TRBV5-4,TRBD1,TRBJ1-2,CASSLQDRADGYTF,TGTGCCAGCAGCTTGCAGGACAGGGCGGATGGCTACACCTTC
few,TRBV3-1,.,TRBJ2-3,CASSPPPGGPGLNTQYF,TGTGCCAGCAGCCCCCCACCGGGCGGGCCCGGCCTTAATACGCAGTATTTT
.,TRBV11-1,.,TRBJ2-2,CASSLQGPNTGELFF,TGTGCCAGCAGCTTACAGGGGCCTAACACCGGGGAGCTGTTTTTT
.,TRBV6-2/TRBV6-3,.,TRBJ2-3,CASSPGTGGDSSTDTQYF,TGTGCCAGCAGTCCCGGAACAGGTGGAGACTCTAGCACAGATACGCAGTATTTT
.,TRBV20-1,TRBD2,TRBJ2-4,CSARPSGRIGKNIQYF,TGCAGTGCTAGGCCTAGCGGGAGGATCGGCAAAAACATTCAGTACTTC
few,TRBV12-3/TRBV12-4,.,TRBJ2-1,CASNRDLYNEQFF,TGTGCCTCAAACAGGGATCTCTACAATGAGCAGTTCTTC
.,TRBV20-1,.,TRBJ2-7,CSAFRDEPNEQYF,TGCAGTGCTTTCCGGGACGAACCCAACGAGCAGTACTTC
.,TRBV29-1,.,TRBJ2-1,CSAESPREITFNEQFF,TGCAGCGCTGAAAGCCCCCGGGAAATAACCTTCAATGAGCAGTTCTTC
.,TRBV4-1,.,TRBJ1-5,CASSQEWTLGNQPQHF,TGCGCCAGCAGCCAAGAATGGACTTTAGGCAATCAGCCCCAGCATTTT
many,TRBV29-1,.,TRBJ2-1,CSVGGLYEQFF,TGCAGCGTTGGAGGGTTGTATGAGCAGTTCTTC
few,TRBV21-1,.,TRBJ2-7,CASSNQGGQGSCEQYF,TGTGCCAGCAGCAACCAAGGAGGACAGGGTAGTTGCGAGCAGTACTTC
.,TRBV15,.,TRBJ1-1,CATQAGGVYTEAFF,TGTGCCACTCAGGCGGGGGGCGTATACACTGAAGCTTTCTTT
few,TRBV14,.,TRBJ2-5,CASSQIGYETQYF,TGTGCCAGCAGCCAGATCGGGTACGAGACCCAGTACTTC
.,TRBV6-5,.,TRBJ1-5,CASSYSRSGVGYNQPQHF,TGTGCCAGCAGTTACTCGAGATCGGGCGTGGGGTACAATCAGCCCCAGCATTTT
.,TRBV7-2,.,TRBJ2-7,CASSFQGAPYEQYF,TGTGCCAGCAGCTTTCAGGGAGCTCCCTACGAGCAGTACTTC
few,TRBV7-3,.,TRBJ1-1,CASSLQGASNTEAFF,TGTGCCAGCAGCTTGCAAGGGGCGTCAAACACTGAAGCTTTCTTT
few,TRBV10-3,.,TRBJ1-2,CAIGTAENYGYTF,TGTGCCATCGGGACGGCCGAAAACTATGGCTACACCTTC